This T cell receptor beta chain appears in the sequencing data of a study of blood T cell repertoires in COVID-19. About the study: Samples came from the United States, Italy and Spain, spanning acute and convalescent COVID-19. Sample material is recorded as cDNA or gDNA derived from T cells, B-cell-depleted T cells, or PBMCs.

The CDR3 covers 13 residues. V was pared by 10 bases and J by 1 base, with 4 bases of the junction left unmatched. Looked up from germline, CDR1 is MNHEY and CDR2 is SVGAGI. Per the authors' pipeline: Reference gene primer amplification in the assay estimated nucleated cell counts. Only in-frame clones appear in the TCRdb table, and some are missing; sequencing was by immunoSEQ multiplex PCR. The V and J calls and the clone size are those of that table, but D and trimming were determined from the DNA. The sample consists of roughly 260,000 clones, 86% of them appearing once. V gene TRBV6-5 combines with J gene TRBJ1-2, with 9 positions matching TRBD1. This receptor was obtained from a man aged 35 to 55 who had recovered from COVID-19. Sequencing was carried out using peripheral blood. For the CDR3, the DNA is TGTGCCATCCGGACAGGGGTTAACTATGGCTACACCTTC. Translation gives CAIRTGVNYGYTF.